The sequence of this T cell receptor beta chain was determined in a study of shared clonotypes between healthy human individuals. Study-wide findings and caveats: What naive subsets generally showed was a larger estimated richness than memory subsets showed.

Naive CD8 cells lacked CD45RO, underwent positive selection for CCR7 and left out terminally differentiated effector memory CD45RA+ cells. Germline V lookup: CDR1 MNHEY, CDR2 SMNVEV (reference sequence). V shed 5 bases and J 6 bases; nucleotides not matched to a gene: 10. The CDR3 has 16 residues. About this clone itself: Its antigen remains unidentified.

The method was immunoSEQ multiplex PCR; TCRdb's version includes in-frame clones alone and lacks a portion of them. The sample records around 2.1 million clones, roughly 91% being singletons. The V call is TRBV27, the J call TRBJ1-2; 12 nucleotides align to TRBD1. The sequenced sample was naive CD8+ T cells from PBMCs. The TCR originated in a man aged 18 to 29 in good health. Some clones in this sample may be carry-over from other donors' samples. In DNA form, the CDR3 reads TGTGCCAGCAGTCCCGGGACAGGGGGCTATGTTGATGGCTACACCTTC. It specifies CASSPGTGGYVDGYTF.